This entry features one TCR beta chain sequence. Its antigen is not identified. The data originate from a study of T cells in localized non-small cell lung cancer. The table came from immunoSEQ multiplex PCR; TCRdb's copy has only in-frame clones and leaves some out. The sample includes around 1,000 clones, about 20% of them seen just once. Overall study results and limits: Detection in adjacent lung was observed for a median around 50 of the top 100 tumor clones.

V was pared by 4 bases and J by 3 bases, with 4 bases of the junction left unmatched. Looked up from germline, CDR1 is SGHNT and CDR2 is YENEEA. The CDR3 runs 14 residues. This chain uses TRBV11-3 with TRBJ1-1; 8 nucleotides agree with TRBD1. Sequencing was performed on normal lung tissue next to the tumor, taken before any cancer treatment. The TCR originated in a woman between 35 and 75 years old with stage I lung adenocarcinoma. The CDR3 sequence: CASSWPGQDTEAFF. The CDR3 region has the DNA TGTGCCAGCAGCTGGCCGGGACAGGACACTGAAGCTTTCTTT. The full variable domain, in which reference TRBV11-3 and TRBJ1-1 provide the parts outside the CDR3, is EAGVVQSPRYKIIEKKQPVAFWCNPISGHNTLYWYLQNLGQGPELLIRYENEEAVDDSQLPKDRFSAERLKGVDSTLKIQPAELGDSAVYLCASSWPGQDTEAFFGQGTRLTVV.